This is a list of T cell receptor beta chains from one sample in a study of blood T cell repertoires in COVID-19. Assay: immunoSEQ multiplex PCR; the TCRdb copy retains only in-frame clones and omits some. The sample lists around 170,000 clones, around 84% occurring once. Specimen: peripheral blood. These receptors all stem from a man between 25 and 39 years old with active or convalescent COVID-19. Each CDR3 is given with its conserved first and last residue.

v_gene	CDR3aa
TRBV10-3	CAISRTGDMNTEAFF
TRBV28	CASSSESRGGGETQYF
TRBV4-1	CASSYGWSPLHF
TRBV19	CASRNTITEAFF
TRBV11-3	CASSLSHGADTQYF
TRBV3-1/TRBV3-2	CASSQATSTDTQYF
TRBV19	CASRPGQGYSPLHF
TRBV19	CASSEQGLGTEAFF
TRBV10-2	CASMAPDRGDYGYTF
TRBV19	CASNKQFLNTGELFF
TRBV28	CASSSGAGTGVSGELFF
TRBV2	CASSEELGRGQENIQYF
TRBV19	CASTGQGNEKLFF
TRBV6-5	CASMGEGYGYTF
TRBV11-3	CASSLTGDLYEQFF
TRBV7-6	CASSSRPSGQETQYF
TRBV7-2	CASSLSTNEQFF
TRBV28	CASSYGQGYQPQHF
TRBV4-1	CASSQARTDTQYF
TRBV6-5	CASSPDFYGYTF
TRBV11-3	CASSSVQTASNEKLFF
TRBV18	CASSPRQGTYEQYF
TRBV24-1	CATSDSGTRAYNEQFF
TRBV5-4	CASSYQRGEYGYTF
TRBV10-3	CAISDGGKANYGYTF
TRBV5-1	CASNPSGGAKDTQYF
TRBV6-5	CASSHLEMNTEAFF
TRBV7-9	CASSLPLAANNEQFF